These 5 T cell receptor beta chains originate from one sample sequenced in a study of cytomegalovirus exposure and HLA in healthy donors. This PCR relied on a set of 60 Vbeta primers and 13 Jbeta primers. The table came from immunoSEQ multiplex PCR; TCRdb's copy has only in-frame clones and leaves some out. The table has about 150,000 clones, about 60% seen once. The sample taken for sequencing was PBMCs. The source of these receptors is a woman between 55 and 75 years old in good health and CMV-seropositive.

This clone was seen a handful of times. Other DNA variants within this sample encode the same CDR3. The genes are TRBV27 and TRBJ2-7; tentative D call: TRBD1 (6 bases). The CDR3 has 13 residues. CDR1 and CDR2 from the germline V gene are MNHEY and SMNVEV (reference sequence). Trimming left V 2 bases short and J 1 base short, with 6 bases between. The CDR3, as DNA: TGTGCCAGCAGTTTAAGGGGGTCCTACGAGCAGTACTTC. This translates into CASSLRGSYEQYF.

This sequence joins TRBV4-3 and TRBJ1-1; 7 nucleotides line up with TRBD1. This CDR3 spans 15 amino acids. Germline values: CDR1 LGHNA, CDR2 YSLEER. The trim removed 4 bases at V and 1 base at J, leaving 6 bases unmatched. The CDR3 spells CASSPGGGKNTEAFF. The CDR3, as DNA: TGCGCCAGCAGCCCAGGGGGTGGGAAGAACACTGAAGCTTTCTTT.

The chain carries TRBV2 and TRBJ1-2; 8 nucleotides line up with TRBD1. Trimming cost V 3 bases and J 6 bases; bases outside gene matches: 9. There are 15 residues in the CDR3. Germline V gives CDR1 SNHLY, CDR2 FYNNEI. CDR3 nucleotide sequence: TGTGCCAGCAGTGACCGGCTACAGGGGGTCAATGGCTACACCTTC. It codes for CASSDRLQGVNGYTF.

This clone was found once. The chain combines TRBV2 with TRBJ2-3; 10 bases fit TRBD2. This CDR3 has 16 residues. Germline CDR1 is SNHLY and CDR2 is FYNNEI. The trim removed 6 bases at V and 6 bases at J, leaving 12 bases unmatched. The CDR3 region has the DNA TGTGCCAGCAGCAAAGTAGGGGGACTAGCGACGGATACGCAGTATTTT. Translating it yields CASSKVGGLATDTQYF.

The chain combines TRBV5-4 with TRBJ2-5; D not resolved. The CDR3 has 13 residues. V was pared by 6 bases and J by 5 bases, with 14 bases between. CDR1 SGHNT and CDR2 YYREEE come from the germline V gene (reference sequence). CDR3 residues: CASTPDGVETQYF. The DNA of the CDR3 is TGTGCCAGCACCCCCGACGGAGTGGAGACCCAGTACTTC.